The 31 T cell receptor beta chains in this list originate from one sample, sequenced in a study of T cell responses to AZD1222 COVID-19 vaccine. The table came from immunoSEQ multiplex PCR; TCRdb's copy has only in-frame clones and leaves some out. Here the sample spans approximately 110,000 clones, 70% to 90% being singletons. The material was peripheral blood, obtained 28 days after the second AZD1222 dose. These receptors originate from an adult who received the AZD1222 COVID-19 vaccine.

V usage is TRBV4-3 and J usage is TRBJ1-6; D not resolved. The germline V and J ends were trimmed by 0 bases and 10 bases, with 16 bases remaining between them. Germline V lookup: CDR1 LGHNA, CDR2 YSLEER. This CDR3 region has 16 residues. The CDR3 loop is CASSQDRMAFGSPLHF. Written as DNA, the CDR3 is TGCGCCAGCAGCCAAGATCGGATGGCCTTCGGGTCACCCCTCCACTTT.

The chain employs TRBV29-1 and TRBJ2-5; either TRBD1 or TRBD2 may fit D (5 bases each). The germline V gene encodes CDR1 SQVTM and CDR2 ANQGSEA. The length of the CDR3 is 14 residues. The V and J ends lost 4 bases and 2 bases respectively, with 14 bases between them. CDR3 in DNA: TGCAGCGTTGGTCTTTACGGGGCACAAGAGACCCAGTACTTC. This codes for CSVGLYGAQETQYF.

The V call is TRBV7-3, the J call TRBJ2-3; TRBD2 matches at 10 bases. The J segment lost 3 bases and the V segment lost 4 bases, leaving 7 bases of the junction unmatched. CDR1 and CDR2 from the germline V gene are SGHTA and FQGTGA. The CDR3 consists of 16 residues. DNA for the CDR3: TGTGCCAGCAGCTGGAGCTCTAGCGGGAGAACAGATACGCAGTATTTT. This codes for CASSWSSSGRTDTQYF.

CDR3 coding DNA: TGTGTCGTAATAAAGCGGGACCCGGTCAGCTCTGGAAACACCATATATTTT. It translates to CVVIKRDPVSSGNTIYF. This chain joins TRBV30 and TRBJ1-3, with a possible D match to TRBD1 (5 bases). Germline V gene data show CDR1 as GTSNPN and CDR2 as SVGIG (reference sequence). The CDR3 spans 17 residues.

The chain links TRBV11-2 to TRBJ2-3, with TRBD2 identical over 7 bases. The J segment lost 1 base and the V segment lost 0 bases, leaving 7 bases of the junction unmatched. There are 17 residues in the CDR3. Germline V gene data show CDR1 as SGHAT and CDR2 as FQNNGV. The CDR3 bases are TGTGCCAGCAGCTTAGATCGGCTAGCGGTTGGCACAGATACGCAGTATTTT. This codes for CASSLDRLAVGTDTQYF.

As regards this clone: Other DNA sequences in this specimen translate into the identical CDR3. This chain links TRBV2 with TRBJ2-3; no clear D. V was pared by 3 bases and J by 4 bases, with 8 bases between. The CDR3 runs to 13 residues. The germline CDR1 and CDR2 sequences are SNHLY and FYNNEI. The CDR3 region has the DNA TGTGCCAGCAGTGAGAGCCTCCCAGATACGCAGTATTTT. Translation gives CASSESLPDTQYF.

The V and J genes are TRBV28 and TRBJ1-2; D unresolved. The CDR3 sequence is 14 residues long. V was clipped by 7 bases and J by 3 bases, with 15 bases between them. The germline CDR1 and CDR2 sequences are MDHEN and SYDVKM. The DNA of the CDR3 is TGTGCCAGCACAAGCTCAGTTGGGGACTATGGCTACACCTTC. This codes for CASTSSVGDYGYTF.

The chain joins TRBV7-2 to TRBJ2-1, with a tentative D call TRBD1 (6 bases). The V end lost 4 bases, the J end lost 3 bases, and 16 bases lay between the germline ends. This CDR3 contains 16 residues. Germline CDR1 is SGHTA and CDR2 is FQGNSA. The CDR3 protein is CASSSGTGLGYNEQFF. The CDR3 DNA reads as TGTGCCAGCAGCTCCGGAACAGGGCTGGGCTACAATGAGCAGTTCTTC.

This clone was seen more than once but under ten times. The CDR3 bases are TGTGCCAGCAGTTACCGGGTCCGGGAAGCTTTCTTT. This codes for CASSYRVREAFF. This chain uses TRBV28 with TRBJ1-1; D unresolved. This CDR3 contains 12 residues. The V and J ends lost 4 bases and 8 bases respectively, with 11 bases between them. Germline values: CDR1 MDHEN, CDR2 SYDVKM. Full variable domain (missing parts from reference TRBV28 and TRBJ1-1): DVKVTQSSRYLVKRTGEKVFLECVQDMDHENMFWYRQDPGLGLRLIYFSYDVKMKEKGDIPEGYSVSREKKERFSLILESASTNQTSMYLCASSYRVREAFFGQGTRLTVV.

The rearrangement links TRBV5-4 to TRBJ2-7; D is possibly TRBD1 or TRBD2 (6 bases each). This CDR3 has 15 amino acids. Per germline, CDR1 SGHNT and CDR2 YYREEE (reference sequence). Trimming took 4 bases from V and 0 from J, leaving 14 bases between them. CDR3: CASSRRGQSSYEQYF. The CDR3 bases are TGTGCCAGCAGCCGACGGGGGCAGAGCTCCTACGAGCAGTACTTC.

The V call is TRBV28, the J call TRBJ2-5; D may be TRBD1 or TRBD2 (5 bases each). V gave up 4 bases and J gave up 5 bases, with 8 bases separating them. CDR1 MDHEN and CDR2 SYDVKM come from the germline V gene. This CDR3 has 12 residues. This CDR3 reads CASSSGTETQYF. CDR3 sequence (DNA): TGTGCCAGCAGTTCAGGGACCGAGACCCAGTACTTC.

DNA of the CDR3: TGTGCCAGCAGTTCCGCCTCGAGGCATTCACCCCTCCACTTT. It translates to CASSSASRHSPLHF. The chain couples TRBV7-9 to TRBJ1-6, with D hard to call. Germline CDR1 SEHNR, CDR2 FQNEAQ (reference sequence). This CDR3 comprises 14 residues. V dropped 6 bases and J dropped 8 bases, with 14 bases sitting between them.

This clone has a handful of counts. The J gene is TRBJ2-7, the V gene TRBV2; D is perhaps TRBD1 or TRBD2 (5 bases each). Germline V CDR1 and CDR2: SNHLY, FYNNEI. The length of the CDR3 is 14 residues. The V end was cut by 2 bases, the J end by 2 bases, with 10 bases between. The CDR3 nucleotides read TGTGCCAGCAGTGAATGGGGGAATACCTACGAGCAGTACTTC. It yields the protein CASSEWGNTYEQYF. Full variable domain (outside the CDR3, taken from reference TRBV2 and TRBJ2-7): EPEVTQTPSHQVTQMGQEVILRCVPISNHLYFYWYRQILGQKVEFLVSFYNNEISEKSEIFDDQFSVERPDGSNFTLKIRSTKLEDSAMYFCASSEWGNTYEQYFGPGTRLTVT.

The chain has TRBV4-2 and TRBJ1-1, with 12 positions matching TRBD1. Germline trimming cut 6 bases from V and 8 bases from J; bases unmatched to any gene: 7. Looked up from germline, CDR1 is LGHNA and CDR2 is YNFKEQ. The CDR3 length is 14 residues. This chain's CDR3 is CASRQRGQGAEAFF. In DNA, the CDR3 is TGTGCCAGCAGACAACGGGGACAGGGGGCGGAAGCTTTCTTT.

This rearrangement joins TRBV13 to TRBJ2-1; D might be TRBD1 (6 bases). The V gene's germline CDR1 is PRHDT and CDR2 FYEKMQ (reference sequence). The CDR3 covers 15 residues. Trimming took 0 bases from V and 7 from J, leaving 13 bases between them. The CDR3 region is CASSLGDRSWNEQFF. Written as DNA, the CDR3 is TGTGCCAGCAGCTTAGGTGACAGGTCATGGAATGAGCAGTTCTTC.

The chain combines TRBV2 with TRBJ2-5; D might be TRBD1 or TRBD2, each matching 6 bases. Per germline, CDR1 SNHLY and CDR2 FYNNEI. The length of the CDR3 is 17 residues. V gave up 6 bases and J gave up 1 base, with 21 bases separating them. The CDR3 is CASRPKGAGGLQETQYF. In DNA form, the CDR3 reads TGTGCCAGCAGACCCAAAGGGGCCGGGGGCCTCCAAGAGACCCAGTACTTC.

This sequence joins TRBV6-5 and TRBJ2-3; 12 bases agree with TRBD2. The germline V gene encodes CDR1 MNHEY and CDR2 SVGAGI. The CDR3 is made up of 15 amino acids. Losses at the gene ends were 6 bases for V and 3 bases for J; bases not matched to a gene: 4. DNA of the CDR3: TGTGCCAGCAGATATGGGACTAGCGGGACAGATACGCAGTATTTT. Its protein product is CASRYGTSGTDTQYF.

V gene TRBV12-3 or TRBV12-4 combines with J gene TRBJ1-5; D unclear. CDR3 size: 13 residues. The germline V and J ends were trimmed by 1 base and 4 bases, with 5 bases remaining between them. CDR3 amino acids: CASSLEVNQPQHF. DNA for the CDR3: TGTGCCAGCAGTTTAGAGGTAAATCAGCCCCAGCATTTT.

CDR3 protein: CASSSLQGLLGEQYF. The CDR3 DNA reads as TGTGCCAGCAGCTCGCTACAGGGGCTCCTAGGGGAGCAGTACTTC. This chain joins TRBV7-6 and TRBJ2-7; 7 positions agree with TRBD1. This CDR3 spans 15 amino acids. CDR1 and CDR2 (germline): SGHVS, FNYEAQ. Trimming removed 4 bases from V and 7 bases from J; junction bases left unmatched: 13.

This rearrangement joins TRBV5-1 to TRBJ2-2; 12 bases match TRBD1. The CDR3 consists of 18 residues. Germline V gene sequence: CDR1 SGHRS, CDR2 YFSETQ. V was pared by 4 bases and J by 1 base, with 8 bases of the junction left unmatched. DNA for the CDR3: TGCGCCAGCAGCACGGGGACAGGGGGCCTCGTGAACACCGGGGAGCTGTTTTTT. As protein: CASSTGTGGLVNTGELFF.

The V gene is TRBV9, the J gene TRBJ1-6, with D tentatively TRBD1 (5 bases). Germline CDR1 reads SGDLS; CDR2 reads YYNGEE. The CDR3 is made up of 15 amino acids. V was cut by 1 base and J by 7 bases, with 12 bases left in between. The DNA for the CDR3 is TGTGCCAGCAGCGTAACCGGGACGGAAAATTCACCCCTCCACTTT. Translated, it gives CASSVTGTENSPLHF.

V gene TRBV5-6 combines with J gene TRBJ1-6, with D hard to call. The CDR3 consists of 12 residues. Looked up from germline, CDR1 is SGHDT and CDR2 is YYEEEE. Between the trimmed V and J ends, which lost 0 bases and 7 bases, there was a span of 2 bases. CDR3: CASSLDNSPLHF. In nucleotides, the CDR3 is TGTGCCAGCAGCTTGGACAATTCACCCCTCCACTTT.

The chain has TRBV12-3 or TRBV12-4 and TRBJ2-3, with D unclear. The CDR3 extends over 13 amino acids. V was shortened by 7 bases and J by 2 bases, with 10 bases between the two germline ends. CDR3 amino acids: CASTSSSTDTQYF. CDR3 nucleotides: TGTGCCAGCACCAGTAGCTCCACAGATACGCAGTATTTT.

CDR3 region: CASSPPSGLPNEQFF. In DNA form, the CDR3 reads TGTGCCAGCAGCCCCCCCAGCGGACTCCCCAATGAGCAGTTCTTC. V gene TRBV5-4 combines with J gene TRBJ2-1; D is perhaps TRBD2 (5 bases). This CDR3 is built from 15 residues. V was clipped by 4 bases and J by 6 bases, with 17 bases between them. Per the germline V gene, CDR1 is SGHNT and CDR2 is YYREEE (reference sequence).

The chain joins TRBV28 to TRBJ2-1; TRBD2 matches 10 bases. The CDR3 extends over 15 amino acids. The V and J ends lost 6 bases and 4 bases, in that order; junction bases with no gene match: 6. Germline V gene data show CDR1 as MDHEN and CDR2 as SYDVKM. CDR3 protein: CASSSPAGGYNEQFF. CDR3 DNA sequence: TGTGCCAGCAGCTCCCCAGCGGGAGGGTACAATGAGCAGTTCTTC.

This CDR3 is CASNRGGPREKLFF. In nucleotides, the CDR3 is TGTGCCAGCAATCGGGGAGGGCCTCGGGAAAAACTGTTTTTT. The rearrangement joins TRBV6-5 to TRBJ1-4; D is ambiguous. The V gene lost 7 bases and the J gene lost 8 bases, with 17 bases spanning the gap. The germline V gene encodes CDR1 MNHEY and CDR2 SVGAGI. The CDR3 loop spans 14 amino acids.

J is TRBJ1-2 and V is TRBV5-1; D is undetermined. CDR1 SGHRS and CDR2 YFSETQ come from the germline V gene. The V and J ends lost 0 bases and 5 bases respectively, with 17 bases between them. This CDR3 is 16 amino acids long. CDR3 residues: CASSLAGPIVKYGYTF. The CDR3 bases are TGCGCCAGCAGCTTGGCCGGACCGATAGTTAAATATGGCTACACCTTC.

The V call is TRBV19, the J call TRBJ2-3, with D tentatively TRBD1 or TRBD2 (5 bases each). Trimming took off 7 bases at V and 2 bases at J, with 13 bases between the two ends. This CDR3 is built from 14 residues. Germline V CDR1 and CDR2: LNHDA, SQIVND (reference sequence). The CDR3 nucleotides read TGTGCCAGTACTCTAAGGGACCCCACAGATACGCAGTATTTT. This encodes CASTLRDPTDTQYF.

The V call is TRBV11-2, the J call TRBJ2-7; 11 positions agree with TRBD2. The CDR3 extends over 16 amino acids. V lost 5 bases to trimming and J lost 7 bases; unmatched junction nucleotides: 13. Germline V lookup: CDR1 SGHAT, CDR2 FQNNGV. CDR3 DNA sequence: TGTGCCAGCAGCCTAGCGGGGCTAGCGGGAGGTCGGGAGCAGTACTTC. Translating it yields CASSLAGLAGGREQYF.

This rearrangement joins TRBV4-1 to TRBJ1-2; D not resolved. The CDR3 spans 15 residues. The germline V and J ends were trimmed by 1 base and 4 bases, with 13 bases remaining between them. Germline V gene lookup returns CDR1 MGHRA and CDR2 YSYEKL. In nucleotides, the CDR3 is TGCGCCAGCAGCCAAGTCCCAGCAGCCACCTATGGCTACACCTTC. This sequence encodes CASSQVPAATYGYTF.

The chain uses TRBV6-5 and TRBJ2-7; D is unresolved. Trimming shortened V by 6 bases and J by 0 bases, and 9 bases separated the two germline ends. CDR3 size: 13 residues. CDR1 and CDR2 from the germline V gene are MNHEY and SVGAGI. CDR3 in amino acids: CASRKPVSYEQYF. The CDR3, as DNA: TGTGCCAGCAGGAAACCGGTCTCCTACGAGCAGTACTTC.